A selection of T cell receptor beta chains follows, all from one sample in a study of shared clonotypes between healthy human individuals. TCRdb's table, derived via immunoSEQ multiplex PCR, lists solely in-frame clones and lacks some. The top ten hold under 0.8% of the sample, which has over 850,000 clones, approximately 80% seen once. The sample was memory CD4+ T cells from PBMCs. These receptors all stem from a man between 18 and 35 years old in good health. Some clones in this sample may be carry-over from other donors' samples. Both conserved end residues are part of each CDR3. The D gene is left open where the match is weak. Size values are once, few and many counts, or a class for expanded clones, and some rows have none.

D	size	V	J	DNA	CDR3
TRBD1	-	TRBV6-6	TRBJ2-3	TGTGCCAGCAGTAAACAGGGGGCCAGCACAGATACGCAGTATTTT	CASSKQGASTDTQYF
TRBD1	-	TRBV28	TRBJ2-7	TGTGCCAGCAGCCCAGGGGGAGACTACGAGCAGTACTTC	CASSPGGDYEQYF
TRBD1	-	TRBV5-1	TRBJ2-5	TGCGCCAGCAGCTTGGCCGGGACAGAAGAGACCCAGTACTTC	CASSLAGTEETQYF
-	-	TRBV15	TRBJ1-3	TGTGCCACCAGCAGAGATTGGGCCCGCCTGGCTGGAAACACCATATATTTT	CATSRDWARLAGNTIYF
TRBD1	many	TRBV6-1	TRBJ1-5	TGTGCCAGTAGGGGGACAGGGAATCAGCCCCAGCATTTT	CASRGTGNQPQHF
-	-	TRBV7-9	TRBJ1-1	TGTGCCAGCAGCTTAGAGACGGGAGGGAACACTGAAGCTTTCTTT	CASSLETGGNTEAFF
-	once	TRBV5-1	TRBJ1-1	TGCGCCAGCAGCTTCGCCGTGGGCACTGAAGCTTTCTTT	CASSFAVGTEAFF
-	-	TRBV6-5	TRBJ2-7	TGTGCCAGCAGTTACTCGACTGGGGGTGGGTACGAGCAGTACTTC	CASSYSTGGGYEQYF
TRBD2	-	TRBV5-1	TRBJ2-1	TGCGCCAGCAGCTCCACAGCGGGACTAGCGGGGGGGGACCACAATGAGCAGTTCTTC	CASSSTAGLAGGDHNEQFF
-	-	TRBV29-1	TRBJ2-3	TGCAGCGTTGACTCGGGCACAGATACGCAGTATTTT	CSVDSGTDTQYF
-	-	TRBV6-1	TRBJ1-2	TGTGCCAGCAATGAAGGGGGGCAGGGACTTACTAACTATGGCTACACCTTC	CASNEGGQGLTNYGYTF
TRBD2	-	TRBV5-1	TRBJ2-1	TGCGCCAGCAGCTTGTCCGCGGGAGGGCCGCTCGAGCAGTTCTTC	CASSLSAGGPLEQFF
-	-	TRBV7-2	TRBJ2-1	TGTGCCAGCAGCTTGATGCTGCCAGAATCCGGCTCGCAGTTCTTC	CASSLMLPESGSQFF
-	-	TRBV6-1	TRBJ2-5	TGTGCCAGCAGTGAAAATCGGTACAGAGCGGAGACCCAGTACTTC	CASSENRYRAETQYF
-	-	TRBV6-6	TRBJ1-2	TGTGCCAGCACCGTGGGGGCCAACTATGGCTACACCTTC	CASTVGANYGYTF
-	-	TRBV11-2	TRBJ2-5	TGTGCCAGCAGCTTCCGGGGAAGCGGAGAGACCCAGTACTTC	CASSFRGSGETQYF
TRBD2	-	TRBV6-5	TRBJ2-7	TGTGCCAGCAGGAGGACTAGCGGAAACTACGAGCAGTACTTC	CASRRTSGNYEQYF